The TCR beta chain described here comes from a study of T cells after yellow fever vaccination. Study-wide context: SMART-Seq v4 Ultra Low Input handled preparation of low-cell-number fractions. Findings and caveats of the study: Contamination by abundant bulk-population clonotypes could be present in FACS-sorted repertoires. Clones that expanded after primary vaccination mostly reappeared after the booster (around 96% CD4, 88% CD8).

Looked up from germline, CDR1 is MDHEN and CDR2 is SYDVKM. Trimming removed 6 bases at V and 3 bases at J, with 12 bases between. This CDR3 spans 14 amino acids. As TCR cDNA was made by 5'RACE template switching, a universal primer site and UMIs were added. TCRdb reanalysed the 5' RACE reads using MiXCR and keeps one entry per CDR3 protein. The table has hundreds of thousands of distinct CDR3 sequences, approximately 12% seen once. This clonotype was seen a handful of times. Its antigen remains unidentified. This receptor was identified in a man younger than 35 who received the YFV17D yellow fever vaccine. Sequenced here: CD4+ T cells sorted from PBMCs, sampled 15 days after the yellow fever booster vaccination. The chain uses TRBV28 and TRBJ2-1; possible D gene TRBD2, 6 bases. Here the CDR3 reads CASRTGSNYNEQFF. The CDR3 DNA follows: TGTGCCAGCAGAACCGGGAGCAACTACAATGAGCAGTTCTTC.